The 14 T cell receptor beta chains presented below share a single source sample, sequenced in a study of cytomegalovirus exposure and HLA in healthy donors. Researchers ran the PCR with 60 Vbeta and 13 Jbeta primers. The table came from immunoSEQ multiplex PCR; TCRdb's copy has only in-frame clones and leaves some out. The repertoire holds 100,000 to 150,000 clones, about three quarters seen once, with less than 1.1% in the top ten. Sample: PBMCs. These receptor sequences come from a woman in her 30s in good health and CMV-seronegative.

The CDR3, as DNA: TGTGCCAGCAGCTTAGACGCGGGACTAGCGGGAGGTTATGAGCAGTTCTTC. Its translation is CASSLDAGLAGGYEQFF. V and J are TRBV11-2 and TRBJ2-1; 15 bases agree with TRBD2. The length of the CDR3 is 17 residues. From germline, CDR1 is SGHAT and CDR2 FQNNGV. The V and J ends lost 0 bases and 8 bases, in that order; junction bases with no gene match: 5.

The V call is TRBV5-1, the J call TRBJ1-2, with 9 nucleotides matching TRBD1. V shed 0 bases and J 3 bases; nucleotides not matched to a gene: 3. The CDR3 has 15 residues. The germline V gene encodes CDR1 SGHRS and CDR2 YFSETQ. The chain's CDR3 is CASSLGGTGHYGYTF. CDR3 sequence (DNA): TGCGCCAGCAGCTTGGGAGGGACAGGGCACTATGGCTACACCTTC.

The chain uses TRBV28 and TRBJ2-3; D remains unclear. Trimming removed 10 bases from V and 1 base from J, with 15 bases in between. CDR1 and CDR2 (germline): MDHEN, SYDVKM. The CDR3 consists of 14 residues. The chain's CDR3 is CATETSIRTDTQYF. CDR3 sequence (DNA): TGTGCCACCGAAACGAGTATTCGCACAGATACGCAGTATTTT.

J is TRBJ1-2 and V is TRBV5-1, with D unclear. The CDR3 is 16 amino acids. Trimming stripped 0 bases from V and 1 base from J, with 13 bases between. Germline V gives CDR1 SGHRS, CDR2 YFSETQ. CDR3 region: CASSLGNAVLNYGYTF. In DNA, the CDR3 is TGCGCCAGCAGCTTGGGCAATGCGGTTCTTAACTATGGCTACACCTTC.

V and J are TRBV7-9 and TRBJ1-2; no reliable D call. The germline V gene has CDR1 SEHNR and CDR2 FQNEAQ (reference sequence). CDR3 length: 14 amino acids. Trimming removed 2 bases from V and 4 bases from J, with 11 bases in between. CDR3 amino acids: CASSLSQAGYGYTF. CDR3 nucleotide sequence: TGTGCCAGCAGCTTATCCCAGGCGGGCTATGGCTACACCTTC.

This clone came up once. The rearrangement links TRBV10-1 to TRBJ2-5, with no clear D. CDR1 and CDR2 from the germline V gene are WNHNN and SYGVQD (reference sequence). The germline V and J ends were trimmed by 2 bases and 1 base, with 8 bases remaining between them. The CDR3 loop spans 14 amino acids. DNA for the CDR3: TGCGCCAGCAGTGAGGTGTCAGTCCAAGAGACCCAGTACTTC. Its translation is CASSEVSVQETQYF.

The sample holds a few counts of this clone. The CDR3 nucleotides read TGCGCCAGCGAAGCGGGAGGGCATGTGAACAATGAGCAGTTCTTC. As protein: CASEAGGHVNNEQFF. The chain links TRBV5-1 to TRBJ2-1; 10 bases match TRBD2. The CDR3 contains 15 residues. The J segment lost 5 bases and the V segment lost 7 bases, leaving 9 bases of the junction unmatched. From germline, CDR1 is SGHRS and CDR2 YFSETQ.

The J gene is TRBJ1-5, the V gene TRBV10-3; unclear D gene. This CDR3 has 13 residues. Germline lookup yields CDR1 ENHRY and CDR2 SYGVKD. The V and J ends lost 8 bases and 3 bases respectively, with 11 bases between them. CDR3 in amino acids: CAILASPNQPQHF. In DNA, the CDR3 is TGTGCCATCCTAGCGTCCCCCAATCAGCCCCAGCATTTT.

CDR3 protein: CASRDTLITEAFF. CDR3 nucleotide sequence: TGTGCCAGCAGGGACACGTTGATAACTGAAGCTTTCTTT. The chain couples TRBV6-1 to TRBJ1-1; tentatively, D is TRBD1 (5 bases). V lost 6 bases to trimming and J lost 5 bases, with 13 bases between them. The CDR3 length is 13 residues. Looked up from germline, CDR1 is MNHNS and CDR2 is SASEGT.

A single count supports this clone. This sequence joins TRBV11-3 and TRBJ1-2, with 7 bases fitting TRBD1. Germline V gene data show CDR1 as SGHNT and CDR2 as YENEEA. The CDR3 is 18 residues long. Trimming at V came to 6 bases and at J to 3 bases, leaving 19 bases not matched to a gene. CDR3 sequence (DNA): TGTGCCAGCAGTTCAATCAAACCTGGAACTGACAGGGACTATGGCTACACCTTC. Its protein product is CASSSIKPGTDRDYGYTF.

This chain uses TRBV2 with TRBJ2-1; possibly TRBD2 for D (6 bases). The CDR3 loop spans 14 amino acids. The germline CDR1 and CDR2 sequences are SNHLY and FYNNEI. V lost 7 bases, J lost 0 bases, and 10 bases lay in between. The CDR3 sequence: CASNGGVSYNEQFF. The DNA of the CDR3 is TGTGCCAGCAACGGCGGGGTCTCCTACAATGAGCAGTTCTTC. The full variable domain, completed using reference TRBV2 and TRBJ2-1, is EPEVTQTPSHQVTQMGQEVILRCVPISNHLYFYWYRQILGQKVEFLVSFYNNEISEKSEIFDDQFSVERPDGSNFTLKIRSTKLEDSAMYFCASNGGVSYNEQFFGPGTRLTVL.

The genes are TRBV4-3 and TRBJ2-2; the match to TRBD2 covers 11 bases. Germline V lookup: CDR1 LGHNA, CDR2 YSLEER. This CDR3 comprises 17 residues. The V segment lost 3 bases and the J segment 3 bases; nucleotides outside the gene matches: 6. CDR3 sequence (DNA): TGCGCCAGCAGCCAGCAAATAGCGGGAGGGTACACCGGGGAGCTGTTTTTT. It codes for CASSQQIAGGYTGELFF.

The genes are TRBV2 and TRBJ1-2, with D possibly TRBD1 on 6 matching bases. V was clipped by 9 bases and J by 4 bases, with 12 bases between them. This CDR3 has 12 amino acids. CDR1 and CDR2 from the germline V gene are SNHLY and FYNNEI. CDR3 DNA: TGTGCCAGGGGAGGGGGAGGCTATGGCTACACCTTC. It encodes CARGGGGYGYTF.

V and J are TRBV7-9 and TRBJ1-1; 8 bases align to TRBD1. The CDR3 covers 14 residues. In germline, CDR1 is SEHNR, CDR2 FQNEAQ (reference sequence). CDR3 sequence (DNA): TGTTCCTTATACAGGGGGTCCCTTGACACTGAAGCTTTCTTT. It encodes CSLYRGSLDTEAFF.